The TCR beta chain under discussion was sequenced for a study of blood T cells in healthy people across ages. Concerning this clonotype: What it recognizes is unknown.

Study-wide findings and caveats: Unsorted PBMCs ruled out conclusive naive versus antigen-experienced comparison. Percentage of naive T cells showed a strong correlation with TCR beta diversity.

Primed by a sample-barcoded 5' primer and a J-beta primer mix, a second PCR proceeded for 7 to 11 cycles. A template-switch adaptor containing 12 random nucleotides labeled each cDNA molecule. Each CDR3 protein is one row after TCRdb ran MiXCR on the 5' RACE reads. The sample carries approximately 940,000 distinct CDR3 sequences, approximately 49% recorded once. Looked up from germline, CDR1 is SGDLS and CDR2 is YYNGEE. The CDR3 has 16 amino acids. J gave up 1 base and V 3 bases, and 8 bases lay outside the gene matches. This TCR derives from a man younger than 45 in good health. The sample consisted of blood. This rearrangement joins TRBV9 to TRBJ2-3, with 7 bases matching TRBD1. The CDR3 reads CASSEATGTGTDTQYF. CDR3 DNA sequence: TGTGCCAGCAGCGAGGCGACAGGGACCGGCACAGATACGCAGTATTTT.